Sequencing of this T cell receptor (beta chain) was carried out in a study of OX40 agonist ivuxolimab in advanced cancers. TCRdb's copy holds only in-frame clones and misses some; the assay was immunoSEQ multiplex PCR. The data hold about 78,000 clones, with approximately 90% observed a single time. The CDR3 consists of 15 residues. The germline V gene encodes CDR1 MGHRA and CDR2 YSYEKL. Trimming stripped 4 bases from V and 4 bases from J, with 16 bases between. The V gene is TRBV4-1, the J gene TRBJ1-2, with no clear D. The material sequenced was CD4+ or CD8+ T cells sorted from blood, taken in a trial of the OX40 agonist ivuxolimab. The TCR was taken from an adult with an advanced solid tumor such as melanoma, head and neck, liver or kidney cancer. CDR3 loop: CASSLHRGGGYGYTF. CDR3 in DNA: TGCGCCAGCAGCCTCCACAGAGGAGGAGGCTATGGCTACACCTTC.